This TCR beta chain was found in a study of T cell repertoires in cytomegalovirus infection. Study conclusions and caveats: HLA-C-restricted CMV clonotypes gave the most frequent clonotype in two of eight donors.

TCRdb redid the calling of the reads with MiXCR, one entry per CDR3 protein. The sample records a few hundred thousand distinct CDR3 sequences, around 20% being singletons. With regard to this clonotype: Antigen specificity is unknown.

The V segment lost 2 bases and the J segment 0 bases; nucleotides outside the gene matches: 1. CDR1 is LGHDT and CDR2 is YNNKEL in the germline V gene (reference sequence). The CDR3 is 14 residues long. This clonotype was obtained from a human donor in good health (CMV status not recorded). Some clones in this sample may be carry-over from other donors' samples. The source material was cultured PBMCs, sampled from culture after CMV antigen stimulation. The chain has TRBV3-1 and TRBJ2-7; 7 nucleotides line up with TRBD1. In DNA, the CDR3 is TGTGCCAGCAGCCAATGGACAGGCTCCTACGAGCAGTACTTC. Its protein product is CASSQWTGSYEQYF.